This TCR beta chain originates from a study of blood T cell repertoires in COVID-19. Study details: PBMCs, B-cell-depleted T cells, or T cells were the source of the cDNA or gDNA that made up the material.

This CDR3 has 12 amino acids. Cohort allocation depended upon clinical history that participants reported. As processed by the authors: By means of reference gene primer amplification, nucleated cell counts were estimated. Profiling relied on immunoSEQ multiplex PCR, and the TCRdb table lists in-frame clones only, not all of them. V and J calls and clone size come straight from that table; D and trimming were deduced from the DNA. The data contain 210,000 or so clones, over 75% of them singletons. The receptor was derived from a young woman who had been exposed to COVID-19. The chain uses TRBV21-1 and TRBJ2-1; the table's D call, TRBD2, was not checked against the DNA. TRBV21-1 is a documented pseudogene. The sequencing sample was made of PBMCs or T cells enriched from blood (not recorded which). The CDR3 coding sequence is TGTGCCAGCACAACGGGGAACAATGAGCAGTTCTTC. Amino acid sequence: CASTTGNNEQFF.